This TCR beta chain was identified in a study of T-cell reconstitution after alpha-beta-depleted transplantation in children. Study-wide points: Expanded clones from the graft, numbering several hundred, reportedly supplied alpha-beta T cells about two months after transplant.

Ten or more counts support this clonotype. Its antigen is undetermined. Molecular barcoding with unique molecular identifiers was used for the TCRbeta library. One entry per CDR3 protein, called by TCRdb with MiXCR from the PCR reads. The table records approximately 500,000 distinct CDR3 sequences, about 10% of them present only once. Germline V gives CDR1 PRHDT, CDR2 FYEKMQ (reference sequence). This CDR3 spans 14 amino acids. V lost 10 bases and J 5 bases, leaving 18 bases between the germline ends. The sample consisted of PBMCs, taken before TCRalphabeta/CD19-depleted stem cell transplant. The sequence came from a child aged 2-9 years with inherited bone marrow failure, due to receive a stem cell transplant. The chain combines TRBV13 with TRBJ2-1; D may be TRBD2 (7 bases). CDR3 coding DNA: TGTGCCATAACGGGGGGCGGAGTTGACAATGAGCAGTTCTTC. Its translation is CAITGGGVDNEQFF.